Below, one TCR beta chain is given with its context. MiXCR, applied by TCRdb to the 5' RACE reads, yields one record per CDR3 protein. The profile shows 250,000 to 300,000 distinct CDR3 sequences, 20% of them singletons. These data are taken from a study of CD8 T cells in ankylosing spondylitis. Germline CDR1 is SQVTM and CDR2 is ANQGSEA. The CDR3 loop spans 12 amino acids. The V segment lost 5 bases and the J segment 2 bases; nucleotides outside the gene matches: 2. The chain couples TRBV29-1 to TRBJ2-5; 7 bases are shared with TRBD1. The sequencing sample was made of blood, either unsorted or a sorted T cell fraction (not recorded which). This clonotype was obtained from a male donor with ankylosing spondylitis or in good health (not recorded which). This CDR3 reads CSVLTGQETQYF. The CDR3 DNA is TGCAGCGTTTTGACAGGGCAAGAGACCCAGTACTTC.